This TCR beta chain stems from a study of T cell repertoires in cytomegalovirus infection (dated by TCRdb to the late 2010s). As for the study more broadly: Donor HLA type was relevant to the analysis, because carriage of CMV infection together with the matching HLA type was indicated by public TCR beta signatures. Study-wide findings and limitations: In both this cohort and an independent roughly 330-donor cohort, the cumulative frequency of public TCR beta family members distinguished carriers of CMV infection plus the relevant HLA type. In the ex vivo response, HLA-C-restricted CMV-specific TCR beta clonotypes were dominant, and in two of eight donors the single most frequent clonotype came from this HLA-C-restricted group.

Relative to germline, V is missing 4 bases and J is missing 7 bases, with 5 bases of the junction outside any gene match. As encoded in the germline V gene, CDR1 is SGHDT while CDR2 is YYEEEE. The CDR3 runs 15 residues from the cysteine to the phenylalanine. Solely the CDR3 DNA is kept, with 45 bases framed from the first base. Sequencing was carried out with an Illumina HiSeq 1500. TCRdb redid the processing of the public reads, applying fastp at Q25 and MiXCR, and retained in-frame beta chains. All rows with the same CDR3 protein become a single entry with the most common DNA and genes. This sample is represented by about 450,000 distinct CDR3 sequences; about 33% of them were singletons. Around 13% of the sample is held by the ten biggest clonotypes. With regard to this clonotype: Its target antigen remains unknown. Base qualities were left out, and no much larger clone turns up one base away.

The receptor was isolated from a human donor in good health (CMV status not recorded). Some clones in this sample may be carry-over from other donors' samples. The specimen sequenced was PBMCs. The chain couples TRBV5-6 to TRBJ2-2; 12 junctional bases match TRBD1. The CDR3 loop reads CASSRDRGLGGELFF. The DNA sequence follows: TGTGCCAGCAGCCGGGACAGGGGGCTCGGCGGGGAGCTGTTTTTT. When the CDR3 is completed using the reference TRBV5-6 and TRBJ2-2 genes on either side, the full variable domain is DAGVTQSPTHLIKTRGQQVTLRCSPKSGHDTVSWYQQALGQGPQFIFQYYEEEERQRGNFPDRFSGHQFPNYSSELNVNALLLGDSALYLCASSRDRGLGGELFFGEGSRLTVL.